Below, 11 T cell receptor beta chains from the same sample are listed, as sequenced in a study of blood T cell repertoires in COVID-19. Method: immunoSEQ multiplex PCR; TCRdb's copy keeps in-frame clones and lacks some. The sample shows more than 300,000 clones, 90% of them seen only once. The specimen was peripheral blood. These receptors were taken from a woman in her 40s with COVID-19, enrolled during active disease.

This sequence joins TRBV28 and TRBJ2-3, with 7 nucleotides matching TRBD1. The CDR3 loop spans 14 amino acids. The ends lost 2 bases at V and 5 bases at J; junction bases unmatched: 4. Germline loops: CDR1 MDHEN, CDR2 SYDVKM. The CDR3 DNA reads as TGTGCCAGCAGTTTAATGGCAGGGGGAGATACGCAGTATTTT. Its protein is CASSLMAGGDTQYF.

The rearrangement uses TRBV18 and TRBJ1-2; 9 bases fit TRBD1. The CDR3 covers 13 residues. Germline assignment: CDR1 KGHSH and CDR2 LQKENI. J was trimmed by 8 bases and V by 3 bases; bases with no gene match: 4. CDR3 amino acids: CASSPGTGSGYTF. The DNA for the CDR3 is TGTGCCAGCTCACCGGGGACAGGGAGCGGCTACACCTTC.

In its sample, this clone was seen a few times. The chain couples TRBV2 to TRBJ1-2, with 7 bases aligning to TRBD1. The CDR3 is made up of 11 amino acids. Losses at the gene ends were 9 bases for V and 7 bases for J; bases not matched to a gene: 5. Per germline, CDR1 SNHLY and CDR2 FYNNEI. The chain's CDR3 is CARMTGSGYTF. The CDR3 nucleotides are TGTGCCAGAATGACAGGGAGTGGCTACACCTTC.

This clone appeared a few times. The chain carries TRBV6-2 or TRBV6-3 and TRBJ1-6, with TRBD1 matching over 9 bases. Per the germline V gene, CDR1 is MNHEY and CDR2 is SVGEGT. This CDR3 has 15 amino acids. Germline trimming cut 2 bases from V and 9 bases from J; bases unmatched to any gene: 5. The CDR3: CASSYVTGGSSPLHF. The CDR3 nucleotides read TGTGCCAGCAGTTACGTGACAGGGGGGAGTTCACCCCTCCACTTT.

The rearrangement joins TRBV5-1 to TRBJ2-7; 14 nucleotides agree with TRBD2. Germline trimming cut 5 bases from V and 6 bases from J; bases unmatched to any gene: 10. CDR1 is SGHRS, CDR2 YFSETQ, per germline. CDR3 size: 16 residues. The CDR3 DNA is TGCGCCAGCAGTTACGGACTAGCGGGGGGAGCGGGCGAGCAGTACTTC. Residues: CASSYGLAGGAGEQYF.

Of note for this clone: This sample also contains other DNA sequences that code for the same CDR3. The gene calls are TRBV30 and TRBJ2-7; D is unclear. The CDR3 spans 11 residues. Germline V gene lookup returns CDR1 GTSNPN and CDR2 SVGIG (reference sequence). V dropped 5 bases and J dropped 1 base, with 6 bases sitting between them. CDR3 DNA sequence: TGTGCCTGGTCCCTATCCTACGAGCAGTACTTC. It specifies CAWSLSYEQYF. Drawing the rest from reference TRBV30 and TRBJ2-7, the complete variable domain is SQTIHQWPATLVQPVGSPLSLECTVEGTSNPNLYWYRQAAGRGLQLLFYSVGIGQISSEVPQNLSASRPQDRQFILSSKKLLLSDSGFYLCAWSLSYEQYFGPGTRLTVT.

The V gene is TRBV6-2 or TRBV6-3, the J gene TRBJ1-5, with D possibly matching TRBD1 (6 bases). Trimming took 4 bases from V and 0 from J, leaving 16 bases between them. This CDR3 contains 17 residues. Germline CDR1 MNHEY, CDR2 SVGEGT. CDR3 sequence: CASSSTRTASSNQPQHF. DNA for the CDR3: TGTGCCAGCAGTTCCACCAGGACAGCCTCTAGCAATCAGCCCCAGCATTTT.

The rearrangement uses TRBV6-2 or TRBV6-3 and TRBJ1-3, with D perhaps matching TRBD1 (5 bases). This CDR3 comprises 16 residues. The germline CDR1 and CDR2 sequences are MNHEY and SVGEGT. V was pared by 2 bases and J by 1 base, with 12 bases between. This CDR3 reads CASSYVSAGSGNTIYF. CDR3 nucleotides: TGTGCCAGCAGTTACGTGTCGGCAGGGTCTGGAAACACCATATATTTT.

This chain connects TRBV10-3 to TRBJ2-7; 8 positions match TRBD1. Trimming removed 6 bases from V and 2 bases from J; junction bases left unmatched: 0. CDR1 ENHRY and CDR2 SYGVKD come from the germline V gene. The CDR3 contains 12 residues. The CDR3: CAIRDRAYEQYF. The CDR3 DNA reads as TGTGCCATCAGGGACAGGGCCTACGAGCAGTACTTC.

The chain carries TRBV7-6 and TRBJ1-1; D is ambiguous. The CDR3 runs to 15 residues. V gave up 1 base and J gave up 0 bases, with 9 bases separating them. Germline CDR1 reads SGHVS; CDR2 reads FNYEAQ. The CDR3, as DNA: TGTGCCAGCAGCTTAGGAGGGCCTCTGAACACTGAAGCTTTCTTT. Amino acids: CASSLGGPLNTEAFF.

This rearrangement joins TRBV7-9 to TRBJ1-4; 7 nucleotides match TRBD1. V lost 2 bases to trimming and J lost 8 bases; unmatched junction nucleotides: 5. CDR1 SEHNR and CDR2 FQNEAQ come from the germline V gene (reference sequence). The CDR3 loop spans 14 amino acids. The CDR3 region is CASSLKGAGEKLFF. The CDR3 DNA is TGTGCCAGCAGCTTAAAGGGGGCAGGAGAAAAACTGTTTTTT.